This T cell receptor beta chain originates from a study of T cell repertoires in cytomegalovirus infection. Background on the study: Public TCR beta signatures provided an indication of both CMV infection and a matching HLA type. The study's findings and limits: The cumulative frequency of public TCR beta families distinguished individuals who carried CMV together with the relevant HLA. The ex vivo response showed dominance by HLA-C-restricted CMV-specific TCR beta clonotypes.

Using its own MiXCR run on the reads, TCRdb lists one record per CDR3 protein. The sample lists about 230,000 distinct CDR3 sequences; under 25% were seen once. In its sample, this clonotype was seen a few times. Its antigen is unknown. The source is a human donor in good health (CMV status not recorded). Some clones in this sample may be carry-over from other donors' samples. The specimen sequenced was CD8+ T cells from PBMCs.

CDR3 nucleotide sequence: TGCAGCGTTGTGACTAGCCGACCCTATGAGCAGTTCTTC. Protein product: CSVVTSRPYEQFF. This rearrangement joins TRBV29-1 to TRBJ2-1; 7 bases are a match to TRBD2. With 4 bases clipped from V and 8 bases from J, the junction kept 8 bases outside the gene matches. The CDR3 has 13 residues. Germline V CDR1 and CDR2: SQVTM, ANQGSEA.